This paragraph covers one T cell receptor (beta chain) sequence. Trimming cost V 2 bases and J 7 bases, with 9 bases left between them. The germline V gene encodes CDR1 GTSNPN and CDR2 SVGIG (reference sequence). This CDR3 comprises 11 residues. These data come from a study of cytomegalovirus exposure and HLA in healthy donors. Use of 60 Vbeta and 13 Jbeta primers characterized the PCR. The repertoire was sequenced with immunoSEQ multiplex PCR; TCRdb's copy has only in-frame clones and lacks some. The sample has over 70,000 clones, about 80% seen once; the top ten hold about 30%. The receptor's source is a man between 45 and 60 years old in good health and CMV-seropositive. The sequencing sample was made of PBMCs. The rearrangement links TRBV30 to TRBJ2-7; D gene unclear. CDR3 DNA sequence: TGTGCCTGGAGTCAAGCGTCTGAGCAGTACTTC. Residues: CAWSQASEQYF.